The 20 T cell receptor beta chains below all came from one sample that was sequenced in a study of OX40 agonist ivuxolimab in advanced cancers. Method: immunoSEQ multiplex PCR; TCRdb's copy keeps in-frame clones and lacks some. The sample yields tens of thousands of clones, just over 90% seen once. Sequences were derived from CD4+ or CD8+ T cells sorted from blood, sampled in a trial of the OX40 agonist ivuxolimab. These receptors came from an adult with an advanced solid tumor such as melanoma, head and neck, liver or kidney cancer.

The chain has TRBV19 and TRBJ1-2; D might be TRBD1 (5 bases). The V gene lost 0 bases and the J gene lost 7 bases, with 12 bases spanning the gap. There are 14 residues in the CDR3. Germline loops: CDR1 LNHDA, CDR2 SQIVND (reference sequence). Written as DNA, the CDR3 is TGTGCCAGTAGTATAGACCTCCAGGGTTTTGGCTACACCTTC. Translating it yields CASSIDLQGFGYTF.

The chain uses TRBV7-3 and TRBJ2-3; TRBD2 aligns across 9 bases. There are 15 residues in the CDR3. Germline CDR1 reads SGHTA; CDR2 reads FQGTGA. V shed 5 bases, J shed 2 bases, and the junction held 5 bases outside the gene matches. CDR3 sequence reads: CASSLSGGPTDTQYF. CDR3 nucleotides: TGTGCCAGCAGCCTCAGCGGGGGGCCCACAGATACGCAGTATTTT.

V is TRBV7-2 and J is TRBJ2-7, with a tentative D call TRBD1 (6 bases). Trimming removed 2 bases at V and 2 bases at J, with 16 bases between. CDR1 is SGHTA and CDR2 is FQGNSA in the germline V gene. The CDR3 covers 16 residues. The CDR3 region has the DNA TGTGCCAGCAGCTTAAAACTTCCGGGACAAACCTACGAGCAGTACTTC. Protein product: CASSLKLPGQTYEQYF. Full variable domain (outside the CDR3, taken from reference TRBV7-2 and TRBJ2-7): GAGVSQSPSNKVTEKGKDVELRCDPISGHTALYWYRQSLGQGLEFLIYFQGNSAPDKSGLPSDRFSAERTGGSVSTLTIQRTQQEDSAVYLCASSLKLPGQTYEQYFGPGTRLTVT.

The rearrangement joins TRBV2 to TRBJ1-5, with unresolved D. The germline V and J ends were trimmed by 4 bases and 2 bases, with 6 bases remaining between them. The CDR3 is 13 amino acids. Germline V gene lookup returns CDR1 SNHLY and CDR2 FYNNEI. The CDR3 reads CASSAEGNQPQHF. CDR3 nucleotides: TGTGCCAGCAGTGCAGAGGGCAATCAGCCCCAGCATTTT.

This chain joins TRBV2 and TRBJ2-3; D is perhaps TRBD2 (6 bases). The length of the CDR3 is 14 residues. Trimming cost V 6 bases and J 0 bases, with 10 bases left between them. Germline CDR1 reads SNHLY; CDR2 reads FYNNEI. CDR3 nucleotide sequence: TGTGCCAGCAGGGGGGGACTCAGCACAGATACGCAGTATTTT. Translated: CASRGGLSTDTQYF.

The chain is built from TRBV10-3 and TRBJ2-7, with 8 bases matching TRBD2. The germline V gene encodes CDR1 ENHRY and CDR2 SYGVKD. After removal of 5 bases from V and 2 bases from J, the junction contained 5 bases not matched to a gene. This CDR3 has 14 residues. The DNA for the CDR3 is TGTGCCATCAGTATTCTAGCGGGTCCCTACGAGCAGTACTTC. It specifies CAISILAGPYEQYF.

The chain has TRBV28 and TRBJ2-2; D is unclear. The CDR3 length is 14 residues. The ends were cut back, 6 bases at V and 4 bases at J, with 12 bases in the middle. CDR1 and CDR2 from the germline V gene are MDHEN and SYDVKM. CDR3 in DNA: TGTGCCAGCAGAGGGTGGAGCATCACCGGGGAGCTGTTTTTT. Translated, it gives CASRGWSITGELFF.

This sequence joins TRBV18 and TRBJ2-7; D is unclear. With 0 bases removed from V and 3 bases from J, the gap between germline ends came to 6 bases. Germline values: CDR1 KGHSH, CDR2 LQKENI. This CDR3 has 13 residues. This chain's CDR3 is CASSPPGGYEQYF. The CDR3, as DNA: TGTGCCAGCTCACCACCGGGCGGCTACGAGCAGTACTTC. Looking up the rest from reference TRBV18 and TRBJ2-7 gives the full variable domain: NAGVMQNPRHLVRRRGQEARLRCSPMKGHSHVYWYRQLPEEGLKFMVYLQKENIIDESGMPKERFSAEFPKEGPSILRIQQVVRGDSAAYFCASSPPGGYEQYFGPGTRLTVT.

The V call is TRBV28, the J call TRBJ2-7; the D is unclear. CDR3 size: 14 residues. V lost 5 bases to trimming and J lost 3 bases, with 14 bases between them. From germline, CDR1 is MDHEN and CDR2 SYDVKM. CDR3 in DNA: TGTGCCAGCAGTAATACCTGGGGTGACTACGAGCAGTACTTC. It encodes CASSNTWGDYEQYF. Together with reference TRBV28 and TRBJ2-7, the CDR3 gives the full variable domain: DVKVTQSSRYLVKRTGEKVFLECVQDMDHENMFWYRQDPGLGLRLIYFSYDVKMKEKGDIPEGYSVSREKKERFSLILESASTNQTSMYLCASSNTWGDYEQYFGPGTRLTVT.

V and J are TRBV9 and TRBJ1-2; D remains ambiguous. Trimming removed 0 bases from V and 5 bases from J, with 5 bases in between. Germline assignment: CDR1 SGDLS and CDR2 YYNGEE. The CDR3 sequence is 12 residues long. The CDR3 sequence: CASSVDGYGYTF. CDR3 coding DNA: TGTGCCAGCAGCGTAGACGGATATGGCTACACCTTC.

The genes are TRBV18 and TRBJ1-5; the D gene is possibly TRBD1 (6 bases). Germline-derived CDR1 and CDR2 are KGHSH and LQKENI. This CDR3 has 13 amino acids. With 5 bases removed from V and 5 bases from J, the gap between germline ends came to 10 bases. The CDR3 is CASSFAGDQPQHF. CDR3 coding DNA: TGTGCCAGCTCATTTGCAGGGGATCAGCCCCAGCATTTT. Variable domain in full (rest from reference TRBV18 and TRBJ1-5): NAGVMQNPRHLVRRRGQEARLRCSPMKGHSHVYWYRQLPEEGLKFMVYLQKENIIDESGMPKERFSAEFPKEGPSILRIQQVVRGDSAAYFCASSFAGDQPQHFGDGTRLSIL.

The count of this clone is one. The chain combines TRBV6-6 with TRBJ2-4; D gene uncertain. V lost 0 bases and J 3 bases, leaving 12 bases between the germline ends. From germline, CDR1 is MNHNY and CDR2 SVGAGI (reference sequence). This CDR3 region has 16 residues. CDR3 region: CASSYSPPLGKNIQYF. The CDR3, as DNA: TGTGCCAGCAGTTACTCCCCGCCTTTAGGCAAAAACATTCAGTACTTC.

The V call is TRBV28, the J call TRBJ2-3; 9 bases are a match to TRBD2. The CDR3 sequence is 15 residues long. CDR1 and CDR2 from the germline V gene are MDHEN and SYDVKM. The V segment lost 6 bases and the J segment 4 bases; nucleotides outside the gene matches: 8. The CDR3 is CASSPPGTSPDTQYF. CDR3 bases: TGTGCCAGCAGCCCCCCCGGGACTAGCCCAGATACGCAGTATTTT.

This clone was seen only once. V usage is TRBV7-2 and J usage is TRBJ1-1; no firm D call. Germline CDR1 is SGHTA and CDR2 is FQGNSA. V lost 2 bases, J lost 2 bases, and 6 bases lay in between. The CDR3 is 13 amino acids. The CDR3 region has the DNA TGTGCCAGCAGCTTATCATCAAACACTGAAGCTTTCTTT. Translating it yields CASSLSSNTEAFF.

This chain links TRBV5-4 with TRBJ2-7; D unresolved. The ends were cut back, 2 bases at V and 4 bases at J, with 19 bases in the middle. The germline V gene has CDR1 SGHNT and CDR2 YYREEE (reference sequence). The CDR3 is made up of 16 amino acids. CDR3 nucleotides: TGTGCCAGCAGCTTCCTCCGGACGTCGGTTCTGTACGAGCAGTACTTC. This translates into CASSFLRTSVLYEQYF.

V usage is TRBV5-1 and J usage is TRBJ1-5, with D maybe TRBD1 (5 bases). The V end lost 1 base, the J end lost 1 base, and 9 bases lay between the germline ends. From germline, CDR1 is SGHRS and CDR2 YFSETQ. There are 15 residues in the CDR3. The CDR3 protein is CASSLLGTSNQPQHF. The CDR3 nucleotides are TGCGCCAGCAGCTTGCTAGGGACCAGCAATCAGCCCCAGCATTTT.

This chain connects TRBV28 to TRBJ1-1; 7 bases are shared with TRBD1. This CDR3 has 17 residues. CDR1 is MDHEN and CDR2 is SYDVKM in the germline V gene. Trimming cost V 4 bases and J 4 bases; bases outside gene matches: 15. The CDR3 protein is CASSSLTGIMGSTEAFF. The CDR3 nucleotides are TGTGCCAGCAGTTCATTGACAGGGATCATGGGGAGCACTGAAGCTTTCTTT.

V is TRBV19 and J is TRBJ1-2; 7 bases are shared with TRBD1. Germline V gene sequence: CDR1 LNHDA, CDR2 SQIVND (reference sequence). J gave up 6 bases and V 9 bases, and 10 bases lay outside the gene matches. This CDR3 spans 13 amino acids. The CDR3 coding sequence is TGTGCCAGCAAAAAACAGGGGCGACATGGCTACACCTTC. This codes for CASKKQGRHGYTF.

The chain joins TRBV28 to TRBJ1-2, with D possibly matching TRBD1 (6 bases). The CDR3 runs 13 residues. Between the trimmed V and J ends, which lost 3 bases and 4 bases, there was a span of 9 bases. Germline V gene data show CDR1 as MDHEN and CDR2 as SYDVKM. The DNA of the CDR3 is TGTGCCAGCAGTTTTAACAGGGCCTATGGCTACACCTTC. Protein sequence: CASSFNRAYGYTF.

V is TRBV6-1 and J is TRBJ1-6; no reliable D call. Germline V gene data show CDR1 as MNHNS and CDR2 as SASEGT. Trimming stripped 4 bases from V and 5 bases from J, with 12 bases between. The CDR3 is made up of 15 amino acids. The CDR3 DNA reads TGTGCCAGCAGTGGTTGGGGAGGGAATAATTCACCCCTCCACTTT. It yields the protein CASSGWGGNNSPLHF.